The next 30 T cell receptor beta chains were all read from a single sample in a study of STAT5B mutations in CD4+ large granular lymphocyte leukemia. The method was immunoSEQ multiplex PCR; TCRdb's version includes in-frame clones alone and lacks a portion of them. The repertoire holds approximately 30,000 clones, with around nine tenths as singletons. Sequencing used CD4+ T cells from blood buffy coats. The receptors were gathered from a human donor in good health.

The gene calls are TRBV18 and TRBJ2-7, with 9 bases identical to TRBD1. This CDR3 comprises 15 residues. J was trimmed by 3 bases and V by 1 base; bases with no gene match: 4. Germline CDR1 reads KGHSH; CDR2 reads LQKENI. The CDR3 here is CASSPRTGASYEQYF. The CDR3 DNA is TGTGCCAGCTCACCACGGACAGGGGCCAGCTACGAGCAGTACTTC.

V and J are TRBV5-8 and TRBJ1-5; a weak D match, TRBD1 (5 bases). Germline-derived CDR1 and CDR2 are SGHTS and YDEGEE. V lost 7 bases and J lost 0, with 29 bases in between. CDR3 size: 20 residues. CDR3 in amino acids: CASEPLGAVRIFGSNQPQHF. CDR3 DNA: TGTGCCAGCGAACCCCTCGGGGCAGTCCGAATCTTTGGTAGCAATCAGCCCCAGCATTTT.

The CDR3 DNA reads as TGTGCCACCCCTCGCGGGGGTCTAAGTGGAAACACCATATATTTT. Protein product: CATPRGGLSGNTIYF. The chain has TRBV19 and TRBJ1-3; TRBD1 might be the D (5 bases). This CDR3 region has 15 residues. CDR1 is LNHDA and CDR2 is SQIVND in the germline V gene (reference sequence). V dropped 10 bases and J dropped 3 bases, with 19 bases sitting between them. Based on the CDR3 plus reference TRBV19 and TRBJ1-3, the full variable domain is DGGITQSPKYLFRKEGQNVTLSCEQNLNHDAMYWYRQDPGQGLRLIYYSQIVNDFQKGDIAEGYSVSREKKESFPLTVTSAQKNPTAFYLCATPRGGLSGNTIYFGEGSWLTVV.

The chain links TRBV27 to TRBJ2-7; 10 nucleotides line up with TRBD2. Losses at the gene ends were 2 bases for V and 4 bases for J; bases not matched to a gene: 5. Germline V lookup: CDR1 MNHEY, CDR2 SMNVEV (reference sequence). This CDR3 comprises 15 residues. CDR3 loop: CASSLKVSGRYEQYF. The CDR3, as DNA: TGTGCCAGCAGTTTAAAGGTTAGCGGGAGGTACGAGCAGTACTTC.

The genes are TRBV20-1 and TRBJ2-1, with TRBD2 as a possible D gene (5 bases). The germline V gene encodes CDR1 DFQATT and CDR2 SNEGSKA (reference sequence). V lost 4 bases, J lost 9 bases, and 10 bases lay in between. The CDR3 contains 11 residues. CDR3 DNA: TGCAGTGCTACTAGCTTCGGTGAGCAGTTCTTC. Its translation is CSATSFGEQFF.

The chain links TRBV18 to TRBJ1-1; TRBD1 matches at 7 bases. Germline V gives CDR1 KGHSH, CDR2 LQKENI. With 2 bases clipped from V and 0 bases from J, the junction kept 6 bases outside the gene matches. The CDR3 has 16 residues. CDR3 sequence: CASSPVQGGVNTEAFF. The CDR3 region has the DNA TGTGCCAGCTCACCAGTTCAGGGGGGGGTGAACACTGAAGCTTTCTTT.

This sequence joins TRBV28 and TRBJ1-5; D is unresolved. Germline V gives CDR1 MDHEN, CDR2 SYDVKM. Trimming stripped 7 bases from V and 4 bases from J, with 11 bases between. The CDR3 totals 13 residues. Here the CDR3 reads CASTQPWNQPQHF. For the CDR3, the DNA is TGTGCCAGCACTCAGCCTTGGAATCAGCCCCAGCATTTT.

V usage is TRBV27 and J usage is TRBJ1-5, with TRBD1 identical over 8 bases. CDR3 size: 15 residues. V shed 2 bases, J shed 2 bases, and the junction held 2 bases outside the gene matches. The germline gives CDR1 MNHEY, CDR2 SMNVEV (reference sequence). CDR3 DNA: TGTGCCAGCAGTTTAGACAGGGGTGGCAATCAGCCCCAGCATTTT. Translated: CASSLDRGGNQPQHF.

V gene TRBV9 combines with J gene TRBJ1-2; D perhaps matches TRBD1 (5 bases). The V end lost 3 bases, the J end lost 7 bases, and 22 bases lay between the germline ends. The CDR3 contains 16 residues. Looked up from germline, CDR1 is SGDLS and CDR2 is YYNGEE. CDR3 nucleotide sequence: TGTGCCAGCAGCGGCTATACTCAGGCAGGGAGGAGTGGCTACACCTTC. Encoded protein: CASSGYTQAGRSGYTF.

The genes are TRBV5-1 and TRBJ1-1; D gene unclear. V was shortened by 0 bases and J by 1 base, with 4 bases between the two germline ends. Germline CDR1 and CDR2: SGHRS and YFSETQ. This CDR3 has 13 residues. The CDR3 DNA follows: TGCGCCAGCAGCTTGGAAGCGAACACTGAAGCTTTCTTT. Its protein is CASSLEANTEAFF.

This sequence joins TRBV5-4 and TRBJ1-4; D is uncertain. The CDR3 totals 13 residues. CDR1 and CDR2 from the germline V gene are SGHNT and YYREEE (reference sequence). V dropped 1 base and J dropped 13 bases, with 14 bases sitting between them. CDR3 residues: CASSLQDVPRLFF. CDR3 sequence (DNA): TGTGCCAGCAGCTTGCAGGATGTGCCTCGACTGTTTTTT.

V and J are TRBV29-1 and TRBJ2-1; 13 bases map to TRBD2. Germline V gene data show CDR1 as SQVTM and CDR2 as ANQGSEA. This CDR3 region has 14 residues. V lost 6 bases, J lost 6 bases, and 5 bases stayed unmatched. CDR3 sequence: CSVQGLAGVNEQFF. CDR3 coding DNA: TGCAGCGTACAAGGACTAGCGGGAGTCAATGAGCAGTTCTTC.

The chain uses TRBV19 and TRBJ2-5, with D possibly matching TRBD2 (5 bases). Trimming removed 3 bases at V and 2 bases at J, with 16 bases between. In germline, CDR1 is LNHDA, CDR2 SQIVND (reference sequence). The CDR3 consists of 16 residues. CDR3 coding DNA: TGTGCCAGTAGTATGCTTCGCGGGCCCCAACAAGAGACCCAGTACTTC. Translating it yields CASSMLRGPQQETQYF.

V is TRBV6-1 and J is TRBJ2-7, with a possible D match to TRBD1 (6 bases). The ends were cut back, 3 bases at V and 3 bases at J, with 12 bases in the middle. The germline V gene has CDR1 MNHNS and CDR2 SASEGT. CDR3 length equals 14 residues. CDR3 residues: CASSDSGHLYEQYF. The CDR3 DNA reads TGTGCCAGCAGTGATTCGGGACACCTCTACGAGCAGTACTTC.

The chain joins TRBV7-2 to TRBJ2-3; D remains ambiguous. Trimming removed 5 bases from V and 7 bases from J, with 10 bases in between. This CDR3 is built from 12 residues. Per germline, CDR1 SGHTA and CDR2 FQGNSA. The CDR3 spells CASSPKGYTQYF. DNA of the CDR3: TGTGCCAGCAGCCCCAAGGGCTATACGCAGTATTTT.

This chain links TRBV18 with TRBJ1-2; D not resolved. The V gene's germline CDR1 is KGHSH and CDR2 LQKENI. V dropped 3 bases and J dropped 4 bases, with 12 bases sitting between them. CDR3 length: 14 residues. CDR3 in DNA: TGTGCCAGCTCACCCTCCAGCGCGTCCTATGGCTACACCTTC. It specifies CASSPSSASYGYTF.

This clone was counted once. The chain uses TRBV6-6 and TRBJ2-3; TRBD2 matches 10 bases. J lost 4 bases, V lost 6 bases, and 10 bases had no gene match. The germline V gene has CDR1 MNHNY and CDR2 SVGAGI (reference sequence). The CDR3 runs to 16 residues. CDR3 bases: TGTGCCAGCAGCCCTCTGGGTAGCGGGAGGTCAGATACGCAGTATTTT. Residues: CASSPLGSGRSDTQYF.

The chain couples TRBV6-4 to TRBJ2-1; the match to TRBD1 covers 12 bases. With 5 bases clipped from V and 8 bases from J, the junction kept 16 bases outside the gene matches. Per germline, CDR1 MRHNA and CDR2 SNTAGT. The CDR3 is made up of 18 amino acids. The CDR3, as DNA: TGTGCCAGCAGTCCACCCACCCCGGGACAGGGGGCGCCGTATGAGCAGTTCTTC. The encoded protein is CASSPPTPGQGAPYEQFF.

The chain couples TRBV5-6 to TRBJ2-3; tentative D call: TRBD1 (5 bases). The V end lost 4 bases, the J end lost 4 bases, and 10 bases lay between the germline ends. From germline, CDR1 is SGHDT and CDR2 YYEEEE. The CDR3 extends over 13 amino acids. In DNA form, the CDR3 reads TGTGCCAGCAGCGAGATGGGGCCAGATACGCAGTATTTT. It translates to CASSEMGPDTQYF.

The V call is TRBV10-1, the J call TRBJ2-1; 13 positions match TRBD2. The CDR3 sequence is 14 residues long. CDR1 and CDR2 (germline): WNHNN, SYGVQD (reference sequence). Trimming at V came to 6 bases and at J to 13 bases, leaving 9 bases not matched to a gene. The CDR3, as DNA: TGCGCCAGCAGCCCTCGACTAGCGGGAGGAGTTCAGTTCTTC. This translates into CASSPRLAGGVQFF.

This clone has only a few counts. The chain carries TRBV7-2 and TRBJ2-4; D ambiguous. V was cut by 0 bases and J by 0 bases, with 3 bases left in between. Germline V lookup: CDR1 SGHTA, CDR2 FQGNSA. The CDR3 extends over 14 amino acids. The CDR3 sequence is CASSLAGAKNIQYF. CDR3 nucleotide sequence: TGTGCCAGCAGCTTAGCGGGAGCCAAAAACATTCAGTACTTC.

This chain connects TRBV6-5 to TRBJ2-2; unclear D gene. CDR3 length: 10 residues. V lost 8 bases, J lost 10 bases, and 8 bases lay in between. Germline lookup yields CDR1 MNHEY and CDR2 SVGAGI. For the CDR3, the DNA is TGTGCCAGCGTAGGGCTGGAGCTGTTTTTT. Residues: CASVGLELFF.

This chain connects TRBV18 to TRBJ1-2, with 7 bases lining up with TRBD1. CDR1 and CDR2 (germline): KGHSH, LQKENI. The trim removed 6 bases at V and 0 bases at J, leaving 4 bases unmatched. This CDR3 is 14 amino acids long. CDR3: CASSRDSSNYGYTF. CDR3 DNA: TGTGCCAGCTCTCGGGACAGTTCTAACTATGGCTACACCTTC.

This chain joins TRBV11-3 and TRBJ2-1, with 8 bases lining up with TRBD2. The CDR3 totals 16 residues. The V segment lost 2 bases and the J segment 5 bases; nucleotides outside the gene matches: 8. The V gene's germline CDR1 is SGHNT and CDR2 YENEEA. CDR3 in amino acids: CASSLRGSGNHNEQFF. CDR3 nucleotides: TGTGCCAGCAGCTTACGAGGTAGCGGGAACCACAATGAGCAGTTCTTC. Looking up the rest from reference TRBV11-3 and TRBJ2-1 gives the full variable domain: EAGVVQSPRYKIIEKKQPVAFWCNPISGHNTLYWYLQNLGQGPELLIRYENEEAVDDSQLPKDRFSAERLKGVDSTLKIQPAELGDSAVYLCASSLRGSGNHNEQFFGPGTRLTVL.

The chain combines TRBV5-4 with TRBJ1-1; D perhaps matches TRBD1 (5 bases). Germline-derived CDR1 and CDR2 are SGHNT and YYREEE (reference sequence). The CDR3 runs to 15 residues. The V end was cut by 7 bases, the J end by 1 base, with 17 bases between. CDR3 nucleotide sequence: TGTGCCAGCTTCTCCCCTCATACAGGGAACACTGAAGCTTTCTTT. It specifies CASFSPHTGNTEAFF. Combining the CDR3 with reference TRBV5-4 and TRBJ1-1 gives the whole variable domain ETGVTQSPTHLIKTRGQQVTLRCSSQSGHNTVSWYQQALGQGPQFIFQYYREEENGRGNFPPRFSGLQFPNYSSELNVNALELDDSALYLCASFSPHTGNTEAFFGQGTRLTVV.

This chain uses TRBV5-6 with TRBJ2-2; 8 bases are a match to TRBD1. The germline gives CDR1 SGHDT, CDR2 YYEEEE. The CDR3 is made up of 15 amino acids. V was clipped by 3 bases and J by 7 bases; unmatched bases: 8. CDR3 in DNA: TGTGCCAGCAGCTCAGGGGGCGGCTATGGCGGGGAGCTGTTTTTT. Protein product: CASSSGGGYGGELFF.

The CDR3 sequence: CASRRFNEQFF. CDR3 in DNA: TGTGCCAGCAGGAGATTCAATGAGCAGTTCTTC. The rearrangement joins TRBV7-2 to TRBJ2-1; no definite D call. The CDR3 consists of 11 residues. The ends were cut back, 6 bases at V and 6 bases at J, with 6 bases in the middle. CDR1 SGHTA and CDR2 FQGNSA come from the germline V gene.

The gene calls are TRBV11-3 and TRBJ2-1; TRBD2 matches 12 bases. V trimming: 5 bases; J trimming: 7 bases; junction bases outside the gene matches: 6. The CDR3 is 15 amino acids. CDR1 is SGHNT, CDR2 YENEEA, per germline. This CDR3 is CASSTTSGSGNEQFF. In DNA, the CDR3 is TGTGCCAGCAGCACGACTAGCGGGAGTGGAAATGAGCAGTTCTTC.

As DNA, the CDR3 is TGTGCCAGCAGCAGGGGAACCGGGGAGCTGTTTTTT. Translating it yields CASSRGTGELFF. The V gene is TRBV6-5, the J gene TRBJ2-2; D might be TRBD1 (6 bases). The CDR3 sequence is 12 residues long. Germline values: CDR1 MNHEY, CDR2 SVGAGI. The germline V and J ends were trimmed by 6 bases and 5 bases, with 7 bases remaining between them.

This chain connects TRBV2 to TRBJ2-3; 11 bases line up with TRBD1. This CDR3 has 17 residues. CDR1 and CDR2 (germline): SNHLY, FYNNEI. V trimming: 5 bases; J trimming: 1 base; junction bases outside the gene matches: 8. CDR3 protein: CASSPDRGLVGTDTQYF. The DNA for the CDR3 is TGTGCCAGCAGTCCGGACAGGGGGCTTGTGGGCACAGATACGCAGTATTTT.